Following are 22 T cell receptor beta chains from one sample sequenced in a study of T cell repertoires and Cas9 in healthy adults. The assay was immunoSEQ multiplex PCR, and TCRdb's table has in-frame clones only and misses some. The sample yields about 22,000 clones, around 90% seen once. Sequenced material: CD4+ effector T cells (CD127+, CD25-, CD137-, CD154-) from PBMCs; culture status not recorded. These receptors were taken from a human donor in good health.

This clone appeared a few times. V is TRBV4-3 and J is TRBJ1-1, with D perhaps TRBD1 (5 bases). Per germline, CDR1 LGHNA and CDR2 YSLEER. The CDR3 loop spans 14 amino acids. Trimming took off 4 bases at V and 1 base at J, with 10 bases between the two ends. The CDR3 here is CASSRPGQNTEAFF. CDR3 in DNA: TGCGCCAGCAGCCGCCCCGGACAGAACACTGAAGCTTTCTTT.

CDR3: CASSRLAGIDNEQFF. CDR3 nucleotide sequence: TGTGCCAGCAGCCGACTAGCGGGAATAGACAATGAGCAGTTCTTC. J is TRBJ2-1 and V is TRBV5-4, with TRBD2 matching over 11 bases. The CDR3 is 15 residues long. The V segment lost 4 bases and the J segment 5 bases; nucleotides outside the gene matches: 5. CDR1 is SGHNT and CDR2 is YYREEE in the germline V gene (reference sequence).

CDR3 in DNA: TGCAGCGTTGTGGAAGCGTGGGGACGGATGAACACTGAAGCTTTCTTT. Its translation is CSVVEAWGRMNTEAFF. V and J are TRBV29-1 and TRBJ1-1, with D perhaps matching TRBD1 (5 bases). The CDR3 sequence is 16 residues long. Looked up from germline, CDR1 is SQVTM and CDR2 is ANQGSEA. Deletions cut 4 bases from V and 0 bases from J, with 18 bases between.

The rearrangement links TRBV6-5 to TRBJ1-5, with D unresolved. CDR3 size: 13 residues. V was shortened by 2 bases and J by 11 bases, with 13 bases between the two germline ends. Per germline, CDR1 MNHEY and CDR2 SVGAGI. CDR3 nucleotides: TGTGCCAGCAGTTACGTTGCCTCAAGGGCCCAGCATTTT. Its translation: CASSYVASRAQHF.

The V call is TRBV5-6, the J call TRBJ1-2; no definite D call. V was trimmed by 4 bases and J by 10 bases, leaving 11 bases between them. The CDR3 spans 11 residues. Germline V gene sequence: CDR1 SGHDT, CDR2 YYEEEE. CDR3 bases: TGTGCCAGCAGCGAGAGCTTTTACTACACCTTC. Translating it yields CASSESFYYTF.

This clone appeared a single time. This chain connects TRBV4-1 to TRBJ1-6, with a possible D match to TRBD1 (5 bases). Germline lookup yields CDR1 MGHRA and CDR2 YSYEKL. The V gene lost 3 bases and the J gene lost 5 bases, with 14 bases spanning the gap. This CDR3 has 16 amino acids. Here the CDR3 DNA reads TGCGCCAGCAGCCAGGGAAGGGGTAAGGATAATTCACCCCTCCACTTT. It encodes CASSQGRGKDNSPLHF.

The chain employs TRBV5-5 and TRBJ1-6, with 7 bases that match TRBD1. V lost 4 bases to trimming and J lost 10 bases; unmatched junction nucleotides: 8. Germline-derived CDR1 and CDR2 are SGHKS and YYEKEE (reference sequence). The CDR3 is made up of 14 amino acids. CDR3 residues: CASSGGQFTSPLHF. CDR3 in DNA: TGTGCCAGCAGCGGGGGACAGTTTACGTCACCCCTCCACTTT.

The CDR3 sequence: CASSRADKNTGELFF. The CDR3 nucleotides read TGTGCCAGCAGCCGGGCCGATAAGAACACCGGGGAGCTGTTTTTT. The chain links TRBV9 to TRBJ2-2; D call uncertain. The CDR3 is 15 residues long. Germline V gene lookup returns CDR1 SGDLS and CDR2 YYNGEE. Trimming stripped 4 bases from V and 1 base from J, with 11 bases between. The full variable domain, rest sourced from reference TRBV9 and TRBJ2-2, is DSGVTQTPKHLITATGQRVTLRCSPRSGDLSVYWYQQSLDQGLQFLIQYYNGEERAKGNILERFSAQQFPDLHSELNLSSLELGDSALYFCASSRADKNTGELFFGEGSRLTVL.

In DNA form, the CDR3 reads TGCAGCGTTGGGGGTTCTGCCGACTCACCCCTCCACTTT. Translating gives CSVGGSADSPLHF. V usage is TRBV29-1 and J usage is TRBJ1-6, with D uncertain. The length of the CDR3 is 13 residues. The germline V gene has CDR1 SQVTM and CDR2 ANQGSEA. Trimming left V 4 bases short and J 10 bases short, with 14 bases between. Using reference TRBV29-1 and TRBJ1-6 for the parts outside the CDR3, the full variable domain is SAVISQKPSRDICQRGTSLTIQCQVDSQVTMMFWYRQQPGQSLTLIATANQGSEATYESGFVIDKFPISRPNLTFSTLTVSNMSPEDSSIYLCSVGGSADSPLHFGNGTRLTVT.

This chain links TRBV7-2 with TRBJ1-5; 7 nucleotides match TRBD1. CDR3 length equals 13 residues. The junction had 5 bases not matched to a gene; V was cut back by 6 bases and J by 6 bases. CDR1 is SGHTA, CDR2 FQGNSA, per germline. The CDR3 is CASSPRGSQPQHF. For the CDR3, the DNA is TGTGCCAGCAGTCCCAGGGGGAGTCAGCCCCAGCATTTT.

The chain carries TRBV4-3 and TRBJ1-1; perhaps TRBD1 as D (6 bases). The CDR3 is 15 amino acids. Trimming removed 0 bases from V and 5 bases from J, with 13 bases in between. Germline-derived CDR1 and CDR2 are LGHNA and YSLEER. As DNA, the CDR3 is TGCGCCAGCAGCCAAGAAAGGGGGATCAGGACTGAAGCTTTCTTT. It is translated as CASSQERGIRTEAFF.

This chain connects TRBV28 to TRBJ1-1; D ambiguous. This CDR3 has 12 amino acids. V was cut by 8 bases and J by 8 bases, with 15 bases left in between. Germline V CDR1 and CDR2: MDHEN, SYDVKM. The CDR3 region is CASFEAAQEAFF. The CDR3 DNA sequence: TGTGCCAGCTTCGAGGCAGCCCAAGAAGCTTTCTTT. The full variable domain, completed using reference TRBV28 and TRBJ1-1, is DVKVTQSSRYLVKRTGEKVFLECVQDMDHENMFWYRQDPGLGLRLIYFSYDVKMKEKGDIPEGYSVSREKKERFSLILESASTNQTSMYLCASFEAAQEAFFGQGTRLTVV.

This sequence joins TRBV6-6 and TRBJ2-3, with D possibly TRBD2 on 6 matching bases. The length of the CDR3 is 16 residues. Trimming stripped 7 bases from V and 4 bases from J, with 21 bases between. Germline-derived CDR1 and CDR2 are MNHNY and SVGAGI (reference sequence). As DNA, the CDR3 is TGTGCCAGCACTCAAACCCGCCTGGGGGGTGCAGATACGCAGTATTTT. Encoded protein: CASTQTRLGGADTQYF.

This sequence joins TRBV7-2 and TRBJ2-5; TRBD2 might be the D (6 bases). The germline V gene encodes CDR1 SGHTA and CDR2 FQGNSA. Trimming stripped 3 bases from V and 5 bases from J, with 16 bases between. This CDR3 comprises 15 residues. CDR3 nucleotide sequence: TGTGCCAGCAGCTTGTCCTGGGGAGGTCGGGAGACCCAGTACTTC. Protein: CASSLSWGGRETQYF.

The CDR3: CASSDWAYEQFF. Here the CDR3 DNA reads TGTGCCAGCAGTGATTGGGCCTATGAGCAGTTCTTC. This chain links TRBV2 with TRBJ2-1, with unresolved D. The CDR3 runs 12 residues. Germline V gene lookup returns CDR1 SNHLY and CDR2 FYNNEI. Between the trimmed V and J ends, which lost 3 bases and 8 bases, there was a span of 8 bases.

The rearrangement uses TRBV5-1 and TRBJ2-5; perhaps D is TRBD1 or TRBD2 (5 bases each). CDR1 and CDR2 from the germline V gene are SGHRS and YFSETQ. The CDR3 spans 13 residues. V lost 4 bases and J 4 bases, leaving 11 bases between the germline ends. The DNA of the CDR3 is TGCGCCAGCAGCCCGGGGCCCGGAGAGACCCAGTACTTC. It codes for CASSPGPGETQYF.

The chain couples TRBV5-1 to TRBJ2-5; 9 bases are a match to TRBD1. CDR3 length equals 15 residues. The germline V gene encodes CDR1 SGHRS and CDR2 YFSETQ. V shed 3 bases and J 1 base; nucleotides not matched to a gene: 4. The CDR3 is CASSSGQGPQETQYF. The CDR3 DNA is TGCGCCAGCAGCTCGGGACAGGGCCCCCAAGAGACCCAGTACTTC.

The chain has TRBV5-1 and TRBJ1-4, with 7 positions matching TRBD1. Trimming at V came to 0 bases and at J to 6 bases, leaving 5 bases not matched to a gene. This CDR3 comprises 15 residues. Germline V CDR1 and CDR2: SGHRS, YFSETQ. Here the CDR3 reads CASSLAGTVDEKLFF. The CDR3 region has the DNA TGCGCCAGCAGCTTGGCGGGGACAGTGGATGAAAAACTGTTTTTT.

V and J are TRBV10-2 and TRBJ1-1, with a tentative D call TRBD1 (6 bases). The V end was cut by 6 bases, the J end by 1 base, with 36 bases between. The germline gives CDR1 WSHSY, CDR2 SAAADI. The CDR3 contains 22 residues. DNA of the CDR3: TGCGCCAGCAGCGTTTCGAGACTACTCAAGGAACTGGAGGGGGAAGGGAACACTGAAGCTTTCTTT. This encodes CASSVSRLLKELEGEGNTEAFF.

The rearrangement links TRBV9 to TRBJ1-1; 7 bases align to TRBD1. CDR3 length: 13 residues. V shed 3 bases and J 11 bases; nucleotides not matched to a gene: 10. Germline V gene lookup returns CDR1 SGDLS and CDR2 YYNGEE. The CDR3 protein is CASSASPDRRAFF. The CDR3 DNA reads as TGTGCCAGCAGCGCGTCTCCGGACAGGAGGGCTTTCTTT.

The V and J genes are TRBV19 and TRBJ2-3; TRBD2 agrees at 7 bases. Per germline, CDR1 LNHDA and CDR2 SQIVND (reference sequence). The ends lost 3 bases at V and 4 bases at J; junction bases unmatched: 22. The CDR3 sequence is 20 residues long. The CDR3 DNA is TGTGCCAGTAGTATTATAGTATGGGCCGCCGGGGAGGGCCGCGCAGATACGCAGTATTTT. Translated: CASSIIVWAAGEGRADTQYF. The full variable domain, in which reference TRBV19 and TRBJ2-3 provide the parts outside the CDR3, is DGGITQSPKYLFRKEGQNVTLSCEQNLNHDAMYWYRQDPGQGLRLIYYSQIVNDFQKGDIAEGYSVSREKKESFPLTVTSAQKNPTAFYLCASSIIVWAAGEGRADTQYFGPGTRLTVL.

V is TRBV28 and J is TRBJ1-6, with 8 bases aligning to TRBD1. The CDR3 consists of 14 residues. Germline-derived CDR1 and CDR2 are MDHEN and SYDVKM. V shed 6 bases and J 7 bases; nucleotides not matched to a gene: 5. The CDR3 here is CASRGDRSNSPLHF. The CDR3 DNA sequence: TGTGCCAGCAGAGGGGACAGGTCCAATTCACCCCTCCACTTT. The entire variable domain, with the rest obtained from reference TRBV28 and TRBJ1-6, is as follows: DVKVTQSSRYLVKRTGEKVFLECVQDMDHENMFWYRQDPGLGLRLIYFSYDVKMKEKGDIPEGYSVSREKKERFSLILESASTNQTSMYLCASRGDRSNSPLHFGNGTRLTVT.